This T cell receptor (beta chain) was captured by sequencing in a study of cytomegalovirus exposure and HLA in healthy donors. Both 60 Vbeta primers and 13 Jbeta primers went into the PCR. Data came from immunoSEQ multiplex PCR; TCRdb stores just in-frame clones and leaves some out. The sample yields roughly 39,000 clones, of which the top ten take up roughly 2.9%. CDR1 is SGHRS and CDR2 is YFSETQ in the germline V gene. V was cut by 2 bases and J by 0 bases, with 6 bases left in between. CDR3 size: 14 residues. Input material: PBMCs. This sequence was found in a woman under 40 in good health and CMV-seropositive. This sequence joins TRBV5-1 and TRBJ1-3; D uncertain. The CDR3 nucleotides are TGCGCCAGCAGCTTTGGAGACTCTGGAAACACCATATATTTT. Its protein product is CASSFGDSGNTIYF.